Sequencing of this T cell receptor (beta chain) was carried out in a study of blood T cell repertoires in COVID-19. Study summary: Sites in the United States, Italy and Spain provided acute and convalescent COVID-19 samples. Sample material is recorded as cDNA or gDNA derived from T cells, B-cell-depleted T cells, or PBMCs.

Original methodology: From reference gene primer amplification, estimates of nucleated cell counts were derived. Sequencing was performed with immunoSEQ multiplex PCR; in TCRdb, only in-frame clones are kept and a portion is missing. V and J calls plus clone size are reproduced from that table; the DNA served to infer D and trimming. The data show 140,000 to 150,000 clones, around 80% seen once. The CDR3 contains 14 residues. The ends were cut back, 7 bases at V and 0 bases at J, with 10 bases in the middle. The germline V gene encodes CDR1 MNHEY and CDR2 SVGAGI. Source material: peripheral blood. This TCR was sampled from a man aged 65-85 years who had recovered from COVID-19. This chain links TRBV6-5 with TRBJ1-5, with a tentative D call TRBD1 (5 bases). CDR3 in DNA: TGTGCCAGCACTATGACAGTTAGCAATCAGCCCCAGCATTTT. Its translation: CASTMTVSNQPQHF.